Below, 11 T cell receptor beta chains from the same sample are listed, as sequenced in a study of beta chain features in type 1 diabetes. Their antigens are not known. Expressed TCRB transcripts were sequenced after all isolated RNA was converted to cDNA. Sequenced by immunoSEQ multiplex PCR; TCRdb stores in-frame clones only, minus some. The table has about 710,000 clones, roughly an eighth seen once; the top ten hold 0.035% to 0.045%. Study conclusions and caveats: Within each of all four CD4+ subsets, Type 1 diabetes patients had TCRB CDR3s that were moderately but significantly shorter.

The sequenced sample consisted of naive CD4+ T cells from blood. Receptor source: a man in his late teens or twenties with type 1 diabetes.

The CDR3 DNA reads TGTGCCAGCCACCCCCAGGGTACCTACAATGAGCAGTTCTTC. Protein sequence: CASHPQGTYNEQFF. The rearrangement joins TRBV5-4 to TRBJ2-1; D is possibly TRBD1 (5 bases). Per germline, CDR1 SGHNT and CDR2 YYREEE (reference sequence). This CDR3 comprises 14 residues. V was clipped by 7 bases and J by 2 bases, with 13 bases between them.

The rearrangement uses TRBV27 and TRBJ1-2; D gene unclear. The CDR3 loop spans 11 amino acids. The V gene lost 8 bases and the J gene lost 6 bases, with 10 bases spanning the gap. Germline V gives CDR1 MNHEY, CDR2 SMNVEV (reference sequence). CDR3 loop: CASGRGHGYTF. DNA of the CDR3: TGTGCCAGCGGTCGAGGGCATGGCTACACCTTC.

The sample holds a few counts of this clone. This chain links TRBV7-2 with TRBJ1-1, with a weak D call TRBD1 (5 bases). CDR3 length: 14 residues. Germline V gene lookup returns CDR1 SGHTA and CDR2 FQGNSA. V lost 1 base, J lost 1 base, and 7 bases lay in between. The CDR3 DNA is TGTGCCAGCAGCTTAGTCAGGGCGAACACTGAAGCTTTCTTT. Its translation is CASSLVRANTEAFF.

The CDR3 spells CASSSSAADTQYF. The CDR3 coding sequence is TGTGCCAGCAGCTCTTCGGCAGCAGATACGCAGTATTTT. This chain joins TRBV7-9 and TRBJ2-3; D remains unclear. Germline CDR1 and CDR2: SEHNR and FQNEAQ (reference sequence). The CDR3 runs 13 residues. Trimming pared 4 bases from V and 4 bases from J, leaving 9 bases between.

The gene calls are TRBV9 and TRBJ2-5; the match to TRBD2 covers 15 bases. The germline gives CDR1 SGDLS, CDR2 YYNGEE. Trimming took 4 bases from V and 9 from J; bases not matched to a gene: 7. This CDR3 contains 15 residues. The CDR3 DNA reads TGTGCCAGCAGCCCTAGGACTAGCGGGGGGGCCGCCCAGTACTTC. As protein: CASSPRTSGGAAQYF.

In its sample, this clone was seen a few times. The chain recombines TRBV6-4 with TRBJ2-1; D is unresolved. The CDR3 runs 13 residues. CDR1 is MRHNA, CDR2 SNTAGT, per germline. V shed 5 bases and J shed 6 bases, with 11 bases lying between them. The CDR3 DNA reads TGTGCCAGCAGTCGTGGAACTCTCAATGAGCAGTTCTTC. Its protein is CASSRGTLNEQFF.

This clone was seen a handful of times. The rearrangement uses TRBV4-3 and TRBJ2-1; D is uncertain. CDR1 LGHNA and CDR2 YSLEER come from the germline V gene. Trimming stripped 0 bases from V and 8 bases from J, with 8 bases between. The CDR3 covers 13 residues. The CDR3 protein is CASSQDRVDEQFF. DNA of the CDR3: TGCGCCAGCAGCCAAGATAGGGTGGATGAGCAGTTCTTC.

The chain recombines TRBV2 with TRBJ2-2; D gene ambiguous. This CDR3 has 12 amino acids. Germline values: CDR1 SNHLY, CDR2 FYNNEI. V was trimmed by 10 bases and J by 6 bases, leaving 12 bases between them. In DNA, the CDR3 is TGTGCCACTACCTTGTCCGCCGGGGAGCTGTTTTTT. Translating it yields CATTLSAGELFF.

The chain carries TRBV6-5 and TRBJ2-7; D is perhaps TRBD2 (6 bases). Trimming pared 0 bases from V and 4 bases from J, leaving 13 bases between. The CDR3 covers 15 residues. Germline CDR1 and CDR2: MNHEY and SVGAGI. For the CDR3, the DNA is TGTGCCAGCAGTTACTCGTTCGGGGCGGGGTACGAGCAGTACTTC. As protein: CASSYSFGAGYEQYF.

The chain uses TRBV4-3 and TRBJ1-6; 7 nucleotides align to TRBD1. CDR3 length: 15 residues. Germline trimming cut 3 bases from V and 5 bases from J; bases unmatched to any gene: 4. The germline CDR1 and CDR2 sequences are LGHNA and YSLEER. The CDR3 sequence: CASSQDRRNNSPLHF. The CDR3 DNA reads as TGCGCCAGCAGCCAGGACAGGAGGAATAATTCACCCCTCCACTTT.

The table lists this clone with a few counts. This chain uses TRBV10-3 with TRBJ2-4; TRBD1 or TRBD2 may be the D gene (6 bases each). Trimming shortened V by 6 bases and J by 7 bases, and 16 bases separated the two germline ends. From germline, CDR1 is ENHRY and CDR2 SYGVKD. The CDR3 runs to 14 residues. The CDR3 loop reads CAISGGGPVNIQYF. Here the CDR3 DNA reads TGTGCCATCAGCGGAGGGGGGCCCGTCAACATTCAGTACTTC.